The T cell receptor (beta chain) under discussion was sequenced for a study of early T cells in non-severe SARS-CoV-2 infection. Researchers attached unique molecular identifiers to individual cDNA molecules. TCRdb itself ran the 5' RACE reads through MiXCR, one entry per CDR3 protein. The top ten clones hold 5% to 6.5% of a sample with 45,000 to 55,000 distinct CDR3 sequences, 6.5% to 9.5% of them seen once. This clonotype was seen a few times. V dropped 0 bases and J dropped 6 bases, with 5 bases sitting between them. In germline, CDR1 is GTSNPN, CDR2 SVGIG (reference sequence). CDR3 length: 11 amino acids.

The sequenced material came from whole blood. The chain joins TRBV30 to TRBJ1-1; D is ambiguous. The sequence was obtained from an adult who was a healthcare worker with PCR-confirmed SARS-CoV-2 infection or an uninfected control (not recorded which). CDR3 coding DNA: TGTGCCTGGAGTGTGGCTGCTGAAGCTTTCTTT. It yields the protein CAWSVAAEAFF.